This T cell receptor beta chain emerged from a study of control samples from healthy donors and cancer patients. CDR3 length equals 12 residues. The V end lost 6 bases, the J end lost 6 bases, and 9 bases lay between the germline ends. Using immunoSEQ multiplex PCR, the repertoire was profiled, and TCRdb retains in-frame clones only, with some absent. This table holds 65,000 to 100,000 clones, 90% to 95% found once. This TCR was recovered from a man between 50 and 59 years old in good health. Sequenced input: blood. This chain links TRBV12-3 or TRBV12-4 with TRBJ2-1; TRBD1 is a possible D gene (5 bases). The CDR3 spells CASSQGVNEQFF. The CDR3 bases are TGTGCCAGCAGCCAGGGCGTCAATGAGCAGTTCTTC.